This TCR beta chain appears in the sequencing data of a study of OX40 agonist ivuxolimab in advanced cancers. Study context: An anti-OX40 (CD134) antibody with agonistic activity, ivuxolimab, was administered to patients. Study findings and constraints: Part of the nonresponder group also had normalized T-cell clonal expansion that was low.

Clones were sequenced by immunoSEQ multiplex PCR, and TCRdb holds only the in-frame ones, with some missing. The sample holds more than 50,000 clones, 65% to 85% seen once. This clone was seen just once. As yet, its antigen is unknown. Looked up from germline, CDR1 is MNHNS and CDR2 is SASEGT. The CDR3 extends over 15 amino acids. Trimming removed 7 bases from V and 3 bases from J, with 18 bases in between. The TCR comes from an adult with an advanced solid tumor such as melanoma, head and neck, liver or kidney cancer. V is TRBV6-1 and J is TRBJ1-2; D may be TRBD1 (5 bases). The sequences come from CD4+ or CD8+ T cells sorted from blood, collected in a trial of the OX40 agonist ivuxolimab. CDR3 sequence reads: CASTTDRRVHYGYTF. CDR3 sequence (DNA): TGTGCCAGCACCACGGACCGCAGGGTGCACTATGGCTACACCTTC.